Presented here are 21 T cell receptor beta chains from one specimen sequenced in a study of T-cell reconstitution after alpha-beta-depleted transplantation in children. Unique molecular identifiers were incorporated during preparation of the TCRbeta library. TCRdb re-called the PCR reads through MiXCR, storing one row per CDR3 protein. The sample lists 130,000 to 150,000 distinct CDR3 sequences, around 9% occurring once. Here the sequenced sample was PBMCs, mostly from graft donor cells, taken 180 days after TCRalphabeta/CD19-depleted stem cell transplant. Receptors were obtained from a female patient under 10 years old who had a stem cell transplant for congenital amegakaryocytic thrombocytopenia, so the T cells may come from the graft donor.

Ten or more counts support this clonotype. The V and J genes are TRBV5-4 and TRBJ2-3; tentative D call: TRBD2 (5 bases). This CDR3 has 15 amino acids. V was cut by 5 bases and J by 7 bases, with 20 bases left in between. From germline, CDR1 is SGHNT and CDR2 YYREEE (reference sequence). In nucleotides, the CDR3 is TGTGCCAGCAGTCAGCTTGGAACTAGTATATATACGCAGTATTTT. This encodes CASSQLGTSIYTQYF.

Details on this clonotype: A single base separates this from a much larger clone, so it may be a read error. A read error is likely, as this CDR3 ends without the conserved phenylalanine or tryptophan. It is unclear where the CDR3 begins or ends on the DNA, so no DNA is shown, and the CDR3 is as TCRdb lists it. The V gene is TRBV20-1, the J gene TRBJ2-7; no check of the table's D call, TRBD1, against the DNA was made. CDR1 DFQATT and CDR2 SNEGSKA come from the germline V gene (reference sequence). The length of the CDR3 is 9 amino acids, counting both ends. The CDR3 loop is CSASKGQVG.

Only a few counts were recorded for this clonotype. The rearrangement uses TRBV24-1 and TRBJ2-1, with 7 bases matching TRBD2. CDR1 is KGHDR, CDR2 SFDVKD, per germline. The V segment lost 3 bases and the J segment 5 bases; nucleotides outside the gene matches: 3. This CDR3 spans 14 amino acids. CDR3 bases: TGTGCCACCAGTGATGGACTAGTTCACAATGAGCAGTTCTTC. It encodes CATSDGLVHNEQFF.

At least ten counts were recorded for this clonotype. The chain recombines TRBV20-1 with TRBJ1-1; D might be TRBD1 (5 bases). Trimming left V 5 bases short and J 9 bases short, with 13 bases between. CDR1 and CDR2 from the germline V gene are DFQATT and SNEGSKA (reference sequence). CDR3 length: 11 amino acids. CDR3 region: CSAEQVPQAFF. CDR3 coding DNA: TGCAGTGCTGAACAGGTTCCCCAAGCTTTCTTT.

This chain uses TRBV7-2 with TRBJ2-7; 7 nucleotides agree with TRBD2. CDR3 length equals 15 residues. The V gene's germline CDR1 is SGHTA and CDR2 FQGNSA. Trimming removed 2 bases from V and 3 bases from J; junction bases left unmatched: 7. Here the CDR3 reads CASSLRAGESYEQYF. As DNA, the CDR3 is TGTGCCAGCAGCTTACGGGCGGGAGAGAGCTACGAGCAGTACTTC.

This chain joins TRBV28 and TRBJ2-2; 7 positions match TRBD1. CDR3 size: 14 residues. CDR1 and CDR2 (germline): MDHEN, SYDVKM. With V trimmed by 8 bases and J by 2 bases, 5 bases remained unmatched. The CDR3 is CASLRDRNTGELFF. The CDR3 coding sequence is TGTGCCAGCCTCCGGGACAGAAACACCGGGGAGCTGTTTTTT.

The chain joins TRBV27 to TRBJ2-1; 13 bases are shared with TRBD2. Germline-derived CDR1 and CDR2 are MNHEY and SMNVEV (reference sequence). Trimming removed 0 bases from V and 15 bases from J; junction bases left unmatched: 5. CDR3 length equals 14 residues. The CDR3 reads CASSLSRLAGGGFF. CDR3 nucleotides: TGTGCCAGCAGTTTATCAAGACTAGCGGGAGGCGGGTTCTTC.

This clonotype was counted at least ten times. The chain links TRBV6-1 to TRBJ1-4; 7 bases fit TRBD1. This CDR3 spans 13 amino acids. The germline V gene encodes CDR1 MNHNS and CDR2 SASEGT. V lost 1 base to trimming and J lost 10 bases; unmatched junction nucleotides: 3. The CDR3 here is CASSEGQGGKLFF. The CDR3 coding sequence is TGTGCCAGCAGTGAAGGACAGGGTGGAAAACTGTTTTTT.

This clonotype was seen more than once but under ten times. This chain connects TRBV14 to TRBJ2-1; 15 bases align to TRBD2. This CDR3 is 24 amino acids long. Trimming removed 4 bases from V and 1 base from J; junction bases left unmatched: 23. Germline V lookup: CDR1 SGHDN, CDR2 FVKESK. DNA of the CDR3: TGTGCCAGCAGCCGACCGATCGGGGGACTAGCGGGGGGCCGGAAGAGCGGGTCCTACAATGAGCAGTTCTTC. This encodes CASSRPIGGLAGGRKSGSYNEQFF.

This clonotype was seen repeatedly, ten times or more. The V and J genes are TRBV28 and TRBJ2-7; D remains unclear. CDR1 MDHEN and CDR2 SYDVKM come from the germline V gene. The CDR3 consists of 17 residues. Trimming cost V 4 bases and J 5 bases, with 24 bases left between them. CDR3 loop: CASSYPRSYSPLNEQYF. The CDR3 bases are TGTGCCAGCAGTTACCCCCGGAGTTATAGCCCCCTTAACGAGCAGTACTTC.

This clonotype was detected many times. J is TRBJ2-3 and V is TRBV10-3; D remains unclear. CDR1 and CDR2 (germline): ENHRY, SYGVKD. The CDR3 has 14 amino acids. V was shortened by 7 bases and J by 2 bases, with 13 bases between the two germline ends. The DNA for the CDR3 is TGTGCCATCACTGGACCTGACCCCACAGATACGCAGTATTTT. It translates to CAITGPDPTDTQYF.

This clonotype was observed many times. This chain joins TRBV20-1 and TRBJ2-7, with 8 bases matching TRBD2. This CDR3 is built from 12 residues. Looked up from germline, CDR1 is DFQATT and CDR2 is SNEGSKA (reference sequence). The ends lost 3 bases at V and 7 bases at J; junction bases unmatched: 5. The CDR3 sequence is CSARSGRGEQYF. The CDR3 bases are TGCAGTGCTAGGAGCGGGAGAGGTGAGCAGTACTTC.

The rearrangement joins TRBV7-9 to TRBJ2-7; D gene uncertain. The CDR3 totals 15 residues. CDR1 and CDR2 from the germline V gene are SEHNR and FQNEAQ (reference sequence). Trimming took off 5 bases at V and 2 bases at J, with 16 bases between the two ends. CDR3 bases: TGTGCCAGCAGCCCCAGACCGGGCATCCCCTACGAGCAGTACTTC. This codes for CASSPRPGIPYEQYF.

This clonotype was counted between two and nine times. The chain combines TRBV7-3 with TRBJ1-2; D unclear. Looked up from germline, CDR1 is SGHTA and CDR2 is FQGTGA. Trimming took 3 bases from V and 2 from J, leaving 7 bases between them. This CDR3 is built from 13 residues. CDR3: CASSFDRNYGYTF. CDR3 nucleotides: TGTGCCAGCAGCTTTGATCGGAACTATGGCTACACCTTC. The whole variable domain, remainder taken from reference TRBV7-3 and TRBJ1-2, is GAGVSQTPSNKVTEKGKYVELRCDPISGHTALYWYRQSLGQGPEFLIYFQGTGAADDSGLPNDRFFAVRPEGSVSTLKIQRTERGDSAVYLCASSFDRNYGYTFGSGTRLTVV.

This rearrangement joins TRBV30 to TRBJ1-4; 10 bases match TRBD1. The CDR3 runs to 15 residues. CDR1 and CDR2 from the germline V gene are GTSNPN and SVGIG (reference sequence). The junction had 8 bases not matched to a gene; V was cut back by 4 bases and J by 6 bases. In DNA form, the CDR3 reads TGTGCCTGGACCTCTGCCGGGACAGGGGATGAAAAACTGTTTTTT. Protein: CAWTSAGTGDEKLFF.

This clonotype was picked up a small number of times. The rearrangement links TRBV11-2 to TRBJ1-3, with D possibly matching TRBD1 (5 bases). V lost 5 bases and J lost 4, with 15 bases in between. CDR1 and CDR2 (germline): SGHAT, FQNNGV. This CDR3 has 15 amino acids. CDR3 nucleotide sequence: TGTGCCAGCAGCCAACACCCAGGGTTGGGAAACACCATATATTTT. Translated, it gives CASSQHPGLGNTIYF.

The chain combines TRBV4-3 with TRBJ2-1; TRBD1 might be the D (6 bases). Germline V gene sequence: CDR1 LGHNA, CDR2 YSLEER. V was shortened by 3 bases and J by 5 bases, with 14 bases between the two germline ends. This CDR3 spans 15 amino acids. The CDR3 nucleotides read TGCGCCAGCAGCCAGTCCGGGACACCACACAATGAGCAGTTCTTC. This encodes CASSQSGTPHNEQFF.

This clonotype was detected a few times. The rearrangement uses TRBV5-6 and TRBJ1-6; unclear D gene. Germline-derived CDR1 and CDR2 are SGHDT and YYEEEE. Trimming removed 5 bases from V and 8 bases from J, with 11 bases in between. The CDR3 runs to 13 residues. CDR3 in DNA: TGTGCCAGCAGTGAGGAATTAGATTCACCCCTCCACTTT. It encodes CASSEELDSPLHF.

In regard to this clonotype: At one boundary the junction diverges from the germline segment, which might be a read error. The chain combines TRBV15 with TRBJ2-1; 9 bases agree with TRBD2. Per the germline V gene, CDR1 is LNHNV and CDR2 is YYDKDF (reference sequence). The CDR3 runs to 18 residues. The CDR3 region has the DNA TGTTCCACCAGCAGAGTCCAATCGGGGACTAGCTTCTACAATGAGCAGTTCTTC. It encodes CSTSRVQSGTSFYNEQFF.

Only a few counts were recorded for this clonotype. This chain uses TRBV7-2 with TRBJ2-3; 11 bases match TRBD2. The length of the CDR3 is 16 residues. The junction had 6 bases not matched to a gene; V was cut back by 3 bases and J by 4 bases. The germline CDR1 and CDR2 sequences are SGHTA and FQGNSA. The CDR3, as DNA: TGTGCCAGCAGCTTCCTAGCGGGGGGCCGTCCAGATACGCAGTATTTT. Its translation: CASSFLAGGRPDTQYF.

This clonotype was seen at least ten times. The rearrangement uses TRBV20-1 and TRBJ2-1, with no clear D. From germline, CDR1 is DFQATT and CDR2 SNEGSKA (reference sequence). The CDR3 extends over 13 amino acids. Deletions cut 0 bases from V and 7 bases from J, with 10 bases between. The chain's CDR3 is CSARDVEINEQFF. CDR3 DNA sequence: TGCAGTGCTAGAGATGTGGAGATTAATGAGCAGTTCTTC.